A selection of T cell receptor beta chains follows, all from one sample in a study of T-cell memory formation after mild COVID-19. TCRdb re-analysed the 5' RACE reads in MiXCR, keeping a single row per CDR3 protein. This sample has roughly 500,000 distinct CDR3 sequences, with roughly 22% found just once. Sequenced material: PBMCs or a T cell subset sorted from them (not recorded which). Receptor source: an adult woman who had mild COVID-19 (a few samples of this study predate the infection). Cell type and time point are not known. CDR3s include the opening cysteine and the closing phenylalanine or tryptophan. D genes are given only for firm matches. A row's size may be missing; if present it is once, few, many or a size class.

>TRBD2|TRBV5-6|TRBJ2-3|-
TGTGCCAGCAGCCAGGGACTAGAGCTGGTGGGCACAGATACGCAGTATTTT
CASSQGLELVGTDTQYF
>-|TRBV7-8|TRBJ2-3|few
TGTGCCAGCAGCTCAAATGGACTGTGGAGAACAGATACGCAGTATTTT
CASSSNGLWRTDTQYF
>-|TRBV24-1|TRBJ2-5|-
TGTGCCACCAGTGATTGGGTTACCGGGACCGTGAAGACCCAGTACTTC
CATSDWVTGTVKTQYF
>TRBD1|TRBV24-1|TRBJ2-1|many
TGTGCCACCAGTGACCCCGGACAGGGACCGGATGAGCAGTTCTTC
CATSDPGQGPDEQFF
>TRBD1|TRBV5-1|TRBJ1-1|once
TGCGCCAGCAGCTTCCAGGGGGCAATGAACACTGAAGCTTTCTTT
CASSFQGAMNTEAFF
>TRBD2|TRBV5-1|TRBJ2-1|-
TGCGCCAGCAGCAAGGGACTAGCGGGGCCTTTCGATGAGCAGTTCTTC
CASSKGLAGPFDEQFF
>TRBD1|TRBV6-5|TRBJ1-5|few
TGTGCCAGCAGCCCGGACAGGGGGCTGGTTGGCAATCAGCCCCAGCATTTT
CASSPDRGLVGNQPQHF
>-|TRBV20-1|TRBJ1-4|few
TGCAGTGCTAGGAGAGCAACTAATGAAAAACTGTTTTTT
CSARRATNEKLFF
>-|TRBV6-6|TRBJ1-2|-
TGTGCCAGCAGCCGGGTAGGGGGAGGGGAGGTAAACTATGGCTACACCTTC
CASSRVGGGEVNYGYTF
>-|TRBV15|TRBJ1-1|-
TGTGCCACCACCGCACGTATGGACCCTAACACTGAAGCTTTCTTT
CATTARMDPNTEAFF
>TRBD2|TRBV14|TRBJ2-2|few
TGTGCCAGCAGCCCCCTCGTGGGTCTAGCGGGAGTGGCCGGGGAGCTGTTTTTT
CASSPLVGLAGVAGELFF
>-|TRBV12-3/TRBV12-4|TRBJ1-4|-
TGTGCCAGCAGGAAGACATTGCGAACTAATGAAAAACTGTTTTTT
CASRKTLRTNEKLFF
>-|TRBV5-1|TRBJ2-2|few
TGCGCCAGCAGCTTCACCGCGACTGGCACCGGGGAGCTGTTTTTT
CASSFTATGTGELFF
>-|TRBV5-6|TRBJ2-1|-
TGTGCCAGCAGCCGGTTACAGGGCGGTGAGCAGTTCTTC
CASSRLQGGEQFF
>-|TRBV7-2|TRBJ2-7|few
TGTGCCAGCACCTCGCTCCGGGTCCAACCCTACGAGCAGTACTTC
CASTSLRVQPYEQYF
>TRBD1|TRBV19|TRBJ2-7|once
TGTGCCAGTAGTATATCGCGACAGGGTTACTACGAGCAGTACTTC
CASSISRQGYYEQYF
>-|TRBV18|TRBJ2-5|few
TGTGCCAGCTCACGCGACGGGGGACCACAAGAGACCCAGTACTTC
CASSRDGGPQETQYF
>-|TRBV4-1|TRBJ1-4|few
TGCGCCAGCAGACCCTCACCCGCTTCAACTAATGAAAAACTGTTTTTT
CASRPSPASTNEKLFF
>-|TRBV6-2/TRBV6-3|TRBJ1-1|-
TGTGCCAGCAGTTACTATGGACAGATAAACACTGAAGCTTTCTTT
CASSYYGQINTEAFF
>TRBD1|TRBV20-1|TRBJ1-3|-
TGCAGTGCTAGAATACCGGGACAGGGCTCTGGAAACACCATATATTTT
CSARIPGQGSGNTIYF
>-|TRBV7-2|TRBJ2-7|-
TGTGCCAGCAGTCCCAGTTTAAGGCAGTACTTC
CASSPSLRQYF
>TRBD1|TRBV7-9|TRBJ2-7|-
TGTGCCAGCAGCCTTCCAGGGGGCCGGACCTACGAGCAGTACTTC
CASSLPGGRTYEQYF
>-|TRBV7-8|TRBJ2-1|few
TGTGCCAGCAGCTTAAAGGCGCAAGTTTCCTACAATGAGCAGTTCTTC
CASSLKAQVSYNEQFF
>-|TRBV6-5|TRBJ1-2|-
TGTGCCAGCAGTTACACGGAACAGGGCGGTAACTATGGCTACACCTTC
CASSYTEQGGNYGYTF
>-|TRBV3-1|TRBJ2-6|few
TGTGCCAGCAGCCAACGACCGAGCTCTGGGGCCAACGTCCTGACTTTC
CASSQRPSSGANVLTF
>-|TRBV6-5|TRBJ1-1|-
TGTGCCAGCAGTTCAGACAACAGTCGAGAAGCTTTCTTT
CASSSDNSREAFF
>TRBD2|TRBV27|TRBJ2-7|-
TGTGCCAGCAGTCCATACAGCGGGAGGGCCTACGAGCAGTACTTC
CASSPYSGRAYEQYF
>TRBD1|TRBV7-9|TRBJ2-1|few
TGTGCCAGCAGCGAAGGGGGACAGCTTATTTGGTTCTTC
CASSEGGQLIWFF
>-|TRBV7-2|TRBJ2-1|many
TGTGCCAGCAGCCCGGGTGGGGGTGTGAAGCTAGGGCAGTTCTTC
CASSPGGGVKLGQFF
>TRBD2|TRBV4-3|TRBJ2-1|many
TGCGCCAGCAGCTGGCTAGCGGGAGAGGGCAATGAGCAGTTCTTC
CASSWLAGEGNEQFF
>TRBD1|TRBV6-1|TRBJ1-2|once
TGTGCCAACTCTAGGACAGGGAGCTATGGCTACACCTTC
CANSRTGSYGYTF
>-|TRBV3-1|TRBJ2-3|-
TGTGCCAGCAGCCCTCGGGACTCGAAAAACACAGATACGCAGTATTTT
CASSPRDSKNTDTQYF